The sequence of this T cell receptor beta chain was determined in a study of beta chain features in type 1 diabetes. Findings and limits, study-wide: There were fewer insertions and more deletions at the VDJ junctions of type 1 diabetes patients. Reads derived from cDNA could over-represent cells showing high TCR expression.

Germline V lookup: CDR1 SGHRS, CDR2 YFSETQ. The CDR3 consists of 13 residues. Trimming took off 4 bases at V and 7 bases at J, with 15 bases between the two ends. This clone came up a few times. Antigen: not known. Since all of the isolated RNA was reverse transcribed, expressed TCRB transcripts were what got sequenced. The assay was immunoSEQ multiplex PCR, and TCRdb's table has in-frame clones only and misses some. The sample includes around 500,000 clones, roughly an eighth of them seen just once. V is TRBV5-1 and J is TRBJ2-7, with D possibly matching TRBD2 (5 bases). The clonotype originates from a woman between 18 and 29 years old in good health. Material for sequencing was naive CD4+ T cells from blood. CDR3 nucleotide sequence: TGCGCCAGCAGCCATCCTTCCACGGGGGAGCAGTACTTC. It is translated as CASSHPSTGEQYF.